This entry describes one T cell receptor beta chain. Its specificity is not known. Profiling relied on immunoSEQ multiplex PCR, and the TCRdb table lists in-frame clones only, not all of them. The sample shows roughly 150,000 clones, about 93% of them seen only once. This CDR3 region has 15 residues. CDR1 SGHRS and CDR2 YFSETQ come from the germline V gene. Between the trimmed V and J ends, which lost 4 bases and 7 bases, there was a span of 17 bases. This specimen belongs to a study of CD4+ T cells in melanoma. Study observations and caveats: CD8+ T cell, macrophage and B cell function reportedly correlated with neoantigen-specific CD4+ T cells.

The receptor was isolated from a human donor with melanoma. The rearrangement links TRBV5-1 to TRBJ1-4; D gene unclear. DNA for the CDR3: TGCGCCAGCAGCCCGGAGGGTATTAGGTCTGAAAAACTGTTTTTT. As protein: CASSPEGIRSEKLFF.